The following is a TCR beta chain sequence with its context. The target antigen is unknown. Trimming left V 0 bases short and J 0 bases short, with 14 bases between. This CDR3 contains 18 residues. The germline V gene has CDR1 MNHNY and CDR2 SVGAGI (reference sequence). The data stem from a study of early T cells in non-severe SARS-CoV-2 infection. From the 5' RACE reads, TCRdb called clonotypes with MiXCR, one entry per CDR3 protein. The sample has 56,000 or so distinct CDR3 sequences; roughly a tenth are singletons. Study-wide results and limits: Private and CD4 specificities were missed by VDJdb matching, skewed to anti-spike CD8.

Material: whole blood. The rearrangement links TRBV6-6 to TRBJ2-2; D gene unclear. The receptor was derived from an adult who was a healthcare worker with PCR-confirmed SARS-CoV-2 infection or an uninfected control (not recorded which). CDR3: CASSYSIHPGPNTGELFF. The CDR3 DNA follows: TGTGCCAGCAGTTACTCGATCCATCCAGGCCCGAACACCGGGGAGCTGTTTTTT.